Reported below is one T cell receptor beta chain. This sample was taken from a study of blood T cell repertoires in COVID-19. Study-wide context: The United States, Italy and Spain provided the acute and convalescent COVID-19 samples. In each case, the material was cDNA or gDNA derived from T cells, B-cell-depleted T cells, or PBMCs.

Original data processing: It was from reference gene primer amplification that nucleated cell counts were estimated. Generated by immunoSEQ multiplex PCR, the TCRdb table keeps only in-frame clones and is missing some. That table supplies the V and J calls and clone size; D and trimming were determined from the DNA. The table records about 440,000 clones, roughly 88% of them present only once. Patients of the Seattle cohort, enrolled during active infection, were followed longitudinally. Sequences were obtained from peripheral blood. This sequence originates from a woman aged 50 to 60 with COVID-19, enrolled during active disease.

This chain's CDR3 is CASSQDGARGYTF. In nucleotides, the CDR3 is TGTGCCAGCAGCCAAGATGGGGCGAGAGGCTACACCTTC. The genes are TRBV3-1 (or the pseudogene TRBV3-2) and TRBJ1-2; D is possibly TRBD1 (5 bases). V lost 0 bases and J lost 8, with 10 bases in between. Germline CDR1 and CDR2: LGHDT and YNNKEL (reference sequence). CDR3 size: 13 residues.